Only a few counts were recorded for the clone carrying this T cell receptor (beta chain). Its antigen is still unknown. Produced via immunoSEQ multiplex PCR; TCRdb's table is partial and in-frame only. The sample consists of 52,000 or so clones, 75% to 90% of them appearing once. The sample is drawn from a study of OX40 agonist ivuxolimab in advanced cancers. Study information: Intravenous ivuxolimab at 0.01 to 10 mg/kg was given to patients every 2 weeks. Dose-escalation patients' cancers were hepatocellular carcinoma, melanoma, renal cell or head and neck cancer. General study findings and limits: At doses 0.1 to 3.0 mg/kg, CD4+ and CD8+ clones expanded.

CDR3 length: 17 residues. Per germline, CDR1 GTSNPN and CDR2 SVGIG (reference sequence). V and J are TRBV30 and TRBJ2-6; perhaps TRBD1 as D (6 bases). This receptor was taken from an adult with an advanced solid tumor such as melanoma, head and neck, liver or kidney cancer. Sequences were derived from CD4+ or CD8+ T cells sorted from blood, sampled in a trial of the OX40 agonist ivuxolimab. The CDR3 is CVATGPTVVTGANVLTF. The CDR3 DNA follows: TGTGTCGCGACAGGCCCCACGGTGGTAACTGGGGCCAACGTCCTGACTTTC. Drawing the rest from reference TRBV30 and TRBJ2-6, the complete variable domain is SQTIHQWPATLVQPVGSPLSLECTVEGTSNPNLYWYRQAAGRGLQLLFYSVGIGQISSEVPQNLSASRPQDRQFILSSKKLLLSDSGFYLCVATGPTVVTGANVLTFGAGSRLTVL.